This T cell receptor beta chain comes out of a study of siplizumab effects on memory and regulatory T cells. Study-wide points: Siplizumab significantly lowered the alloreactive sequences that could be traced to unstimulated CD4+ memory cells. Mappable CD4+ clones that were alloreactive averaged about 69% Treg-derived with siplizumab versus 25% to 30% in controls.

The CDR3 covers 13 residues. V gave up 5 bases and J gave up 6 bases; unmatched junction bases: 5. CDR1 is MNHNY and CDR2 is SVGAGI in the germline V gene (reference sequence). To note about this clone: The antigen is unknown.

Assays were performed on about 100,000 TCR templates per sample. Some clones are missing from TCRdb's copy, which holds only in-frame ones; the method was immunoSEQ multiplex PCR. The top ten hold over 0.15% of the sample, which has over 100,000 clones, approximately 92% seen once. Sequences were obtained from non-Treg CD4+ T cells sorted from blood. J is TRBJ1-2 and V is TRBV6-6; 8 bases line up with TRBD1. The TCR originated in a human donor in good health. The CDR3 nucleotides are TGTGCCAGCAGTGCCAGGGGGCTCGATGGCTACACCTTC. This codes for CASSARGLDGYTF.